This TCR beta chain was obtained from a study of cytomegalovirus exposure and HLA in healthy donors. Findings and caveats of the study: Highly shared variants forming one cluster were likely a sequencing artifact. A classifier reportedly called cytomegalovirus status with high sensitivity and specificity.

This clone was seen a few times. Its target is not known. PCR was performed using 60 Vbeta and 13 Jbeta primers. Sequencing was performed with immunoSEQ multiplex PCR; in TCRdb, only in-frame clones are kept and a portion is missing. Of around 92,000 clones listed, 65% to 85% were seen once; the top ten hold 2% to 2.5%. The clonotype was recovered from a young man in good health and CMV-seronegative. The sequencing input was PBMCs.

CDR3 protein: CASSPETSGGYEQYF. For the CDR3, the DNA is TGTGCCAGCAGCCCTGAGACTAGCGGGGGCTACGAGCAGTACTTC. The J gene is TRBJ2-7, the V gene TRBV4-2, with 12 bases matching TRBD2. CDR3 length: 15 amino acids. The ends lost 4 bases at V and 3 bases at J; junction bases unmatched: 4. Germline V lookup: CDR1 LGHNA, CDR2 YNFKEQ.